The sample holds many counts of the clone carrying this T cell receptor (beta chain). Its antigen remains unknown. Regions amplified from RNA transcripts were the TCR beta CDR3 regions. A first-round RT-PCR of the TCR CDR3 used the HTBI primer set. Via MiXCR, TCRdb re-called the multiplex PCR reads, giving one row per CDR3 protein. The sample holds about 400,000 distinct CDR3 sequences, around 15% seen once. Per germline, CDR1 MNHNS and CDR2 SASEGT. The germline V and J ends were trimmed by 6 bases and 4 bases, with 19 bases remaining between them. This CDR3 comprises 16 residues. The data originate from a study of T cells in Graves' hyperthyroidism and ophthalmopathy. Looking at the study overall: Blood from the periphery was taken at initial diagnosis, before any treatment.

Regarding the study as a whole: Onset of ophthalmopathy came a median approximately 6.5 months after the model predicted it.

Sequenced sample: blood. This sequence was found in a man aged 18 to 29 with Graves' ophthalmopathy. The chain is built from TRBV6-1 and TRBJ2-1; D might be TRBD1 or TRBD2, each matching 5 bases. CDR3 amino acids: CASRHRTGWGYNEQFF. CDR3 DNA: TGTGCCAGCAGACACCGAACCGGATGGGGGTACAATGAGCAGTTCTTC.